Below are 23 T cell receptor beta chains sequenced from a single sample in a study of CD4 T cells in relation to SARS-CoV-2 and coronaviruses. Generated by immunoSEQ multiplex PCR, the TCRdb table keeps only in-frame clones and is missing some. The repertoire consists of 38,000 or so clones, with around four fifths occurring once and the leading ten covering 20%. These receptors lack a known antigen. Input material: memory CD4+ T cells from PBMCs, cultured in vitro. The receptor source for this set is an adult with COVID-19.

The chain combines TRBV7-2 with TRBJ2-3; no clear D gene. There are 14 residues in the CDR3. Trimming shortened V by 1 base and J by 2 bases, and 7 bases separated the two germline ends. Germline CDR1 SGHTA, CDR2 FQGNSA. CDR3 residues: CASSLGMSTDTQYF. DNA for the CDR3: TGTGCCAGCAGCTTAGGAATGTCCACAGATACGCAGTATTTT.

V and J are TRBV27 and TRBJ2-5, with 7 bases identical to TRBD1. V lost 3 bases, J lost 5 bases, and 3 bases stayed unmatched. Germline CDR1 reads MNHEY; CDR2 reads SMNVEV (reference sequence). The CDR3 totals 13 residues. CDR3 loop: CASSFTGAETQYF. DNA of the CDR3: TGTGCCAGCAGTTTCACAGGGGCGGAGACCCAGTACTTC.

This clone turned up a few times. The rearrangement links TRBV19 to TRBJ2-2; 8 bases line up with TRBD1. The CDR3 covers 17 residues. Germline V gene sequence: CDR1 LNHDA, CDR2 SQIVND (reference sequence). The V gene end was trimmed by 7 bases and the J gene end by 0 bases; junction bases not matched to a gene: 10. The CDR3 DNA is TGTGCCAGTACCAATGAACGGGACAGGACGAACACCGGGGAGCTGTTTTTT. Protein sequence: CASTNERDRTNTGELFF.

The chain couples TRBV6-1 to TRBJ2-7, with 11 bases that match TRBD2. Trimming cost V 2 bases and J 0 bases; bases outside gene matches: 0. CDR1 and CDR2 (germline): MNHNS, SASEGT. This CDR3 comprises 15 residues. CDR3 protein: CASSELAGGSYEQYF. In nucleotides, the CDR3 is TGTGCCAGCAGTGAACTAGCGGGAGGCTCCTACGAGCAGTACTTC.

The chain combines TRBV6-6 with TRBJ1-6, with D perhaps TRBD1 (6 bases). There are 19 residues in the CDR3. Deletions cut 5 bases from V and 7 bases from J, with 27 bases between. Germline CDR1 is MNHNY and CDR2 is SVGAGI (reference sequence). DNA of the CDR3: TGTGCCAGCAGTCAACCCGGGACATTCGGTTCCGGGCCGAATTCACCCCTCCACTTT. Translated: CASSQPGTFGSGPNSPLHF.

Comment on this clone: Distinct nucleotide sequences in the sample also encode this CDR3. The chain uses TRBV7-3 and TRBJ2-3; 13 bases line up with TRBD2. V lost 2 bases to trimming and J lost 4 bases; unmatched junction nucleotides: 0. Germline V lookup: CDR1 SGHTA, CDR2 FQGTGA. This CDR3 is 15 amino acids long. For the CDR3, the DNA is TGTGCCAGCAGCTTAGGACTAGCGGGAGCAGATACGCAGTATTTT. Translated, it gives CASSLGLAGADTQYF.

The J gene is TRBJ2-1, the V gene TRBV5-8; a possible D gene is TRBD1 (5 bases). This CDR3 is 16 amino acids long. The V end lost 2 bases, the J end lost 2 bases, and 14 bases lay between the germline ends. Germline V gene data show CDR1 as SGHTS and CDR2 as YDEGEE. CDR3 in amino acids: CASSFGVQGTYNEQFF. In DNA, the CDR3 is TGTGCCAGCAGCTTTGGCGTCCAGGGCACCTACAATGAGCAGTTCTTC. The full variable domain, completed using reference TRBV5-8 and TRBJ2-1, is EAGVTQSPTHLIKTRGQQATLRCSPISGHTSVYWYQQALGLGLQFLLWYDEGEERNRGNFPPRFSGRQFPNYSSELNVNALELEDSALYLCASSFGVQGTYNEQFFGPGTRLTVL.

The chain is built from TRBV10-3 and TRBJ1-5; D not certain. Per the germline V gene, CDR1 is ENHRY and CDR2 is SYGVKD. CDR3 length equals 13 residues. V gave up 6 bases and J gave up 4 bases, with 10 bases separating them. This chain's CDR3 is CAISGQPNQPQHF. The DNA of the CDR3 is TGTGCCATCAGCGGGCAGCCAAATCAGCCCCAGCATTTT.

The chain's CDR3 is CASSPPGRDYEQYF. The CDR3 DNA is TGTGCCAGTAGTCCCCCGGGGCGCGACTACGAGCAGTACTTC. The rearrangement joins TRBV19 to TRBJ2-7; either TRBD1 or TRBD2 may supply D (5 bases each). Trimming took off 5 bases at V and 3 bases at J, with 14 bases between the two ends. CDR1 and CDR2 from the germline V gene are LNHDA and SQIVND (reference sequence). This CDR3 is built from 14 residues.

This rearrangement joins TRBV5-6 to TRBJ2-2; weak D call: TRBD1 (6 bases). The V end lost 0 bases, the J end lost 3 bases, and 12 bases lay between the germline ends. Germline CDR1 reads SGHDT; CDR2 reads YYEEEE. This CDR3 contains 16 residues. As DNA, the CDR3 is TGTGCCAGCAGCTTGGGCTGGGGGCGCGACACCGGGGAGCTGTTTTTT. Amino acids: CASSLGWGRDTGELFF.

V usage is TRBV6-1 and J usage is TRBJ2-7, with TRBD1 as a possible D gene (5 bases). Germline V gene data show CDR1 as MNHNS and CDR2 as SASEGT. This CDR3 spans 13 amino acids. The V and J ends lost 2 bases and 7 bases respectively, with 12 bases between them. Written as DNA, the CDR3 is TGTGCCAGCAGTGAACCCTTTTCAGGGGAGCAGTACTTC. Translating gives CASSEPFSGEQYF.

The chain uses TRBV6-5 and TRBJ2-7, with TRBD1 matching 9 bases. V shed 6 bases and J 6 bases; nucleotides not matched to a gene: 12. Germline V gene data show CDR1 as MNHEY and CDR2 as SVGAGI. The CDR3 sequence is 15 residues long. The CDR3 nucleotides read TGTGCCAGCAGCACCACCGGGACAGGGTCTTCCGAGCAGTACTTC. Its protein is CASSTTGTGSSEQYF.

The rearrangement links TRBV5-1 to TRBJ2-1, with D perhaps TRBD1 (6 bases). From germline, CDR1 is SGHRS and CDR2 YFSETQ. The CDR3 consists of 14 residues. V was pared by 2 bases and J by 7 bases, with 13 bases between. CDR3 loop: CASSFEPQGNEQFF. For the CDR3, the DNA is TGCGCCAGCAGCTTCGAACCACAGGGAAATGAGCAGTTCTTC.

This chain's CDR3 is CASSLQGTSGRLGQFF. DNA for the CDR3: TGTGCCAGCAGCCTCCAAGGGACTAGCGGGAGGTTGGGGCAGTTCTTC. V is TRBV14 and J is TRBJ2-1, with 15 bases identical to TRBD2. Trimming took 4 bases from V and 12 from J; bases not matched to a gene: 10. This CDR3 spans 16 amino acids. Germline assignment: CDR1 SGHDN and CDR2 FVKESK.

The chain couples TRBV2 to TRBJ2-6; D is unresolved. The CDR3 runs 14 residues. With 3 bases removed from V and 3 bases from J, the gap between germline ends came to 6 bases. In germline, CDR1 is SNHLY, CDR2 FYNNEI. The CDR3 sequence is CASSDGDGANVLTF. CDR3 coding DNA: TGTGCCAGCAGTGATGGGGATGGGGCCAACGTCCTGACTTTC.

This chain connects TRBV5-4 to TRBJ1-1; D is ambiguous. Germline CDR1 reads SGHNT; CDR2 reads YYREEE (reference sequence). The V end was cut by 2 bases, the J end by 0 bases, with 5 bases between. The CDR3 has 13 amino acids. The DNA for the CDR3 is TGTGCCAGCAGCTTCGAAATGAACACTGAAGCTTTCTTT. Residues: CASSFEMNTEAFF. Using reference TRBV5-4 and TRBJ1-1 for the parts outside the CDR3, the full variable domain is ETGVTQSPTHLIKTRGQQVTLRCSSQSGHNTVSWYQQALGQGPQFIFQYYREEENGRGNFPPRFSGLQFPNYSSELNVNALELDDSALYLCASSFEMNTEAFFGQGTRLTVV.

This chain uses TRBV5-4 with TRBJ2-7; TRBD1 agrees at 8 bases. V lost 4 bases, J lost 4 bases, and 7 bases stayed unmatched. Per germline, CDR1 SGHNT and CDR2 YYREEE (reference sequence). The CDR3 totals 14 residues. The DNA for the CDR3 is TGTGCCAGCAGCCAACGACAGGGGATTTACGAGCAGTACTTC. This encodes CASSQRQGIYEQYF.

J is TRBJ2-1 and V is TRBV18, with TRBD2 matching over 10 bases. Trimming removed 6 bases from V and 4 bases from J; junction bases left unmatched: 9. CDR3 length equals 16 residues. CDR1 KGHSH and CDR2 LQKENI come from the germline V gene. Here the CDR3 DNA reads TGTGCCAGCTCTCAGTTTACTAGCGGGAATTACAATGAGCAGTTCTTC. Protein: CASSQFTSGNYNEQFF.

The V gene is TRBV6-2 or TRBV6-3, the J gene TRBJ2-5, with D perhaps matching TRBD2 (6 bases). V lost 5 bases, J lost 5 bases, and 15 bases lay in between. There are 14 residues in the CDR3. The germline V gene has CDR1 MNHEY and CDR2 SVGEGT. DNA of the CDR3: TGTGCCAGCAGTATTACCGGGAGTCAGGAGACCCAGTACTTC. Translation gives CASSITGSQETQYF.

This rearrangement joins TRBV27 to TRBJ1-1; D is undetermined. The length of the CDR3 is 20 residues. V was clipped by 5 bases and J by 4 bases, with 32 bases between them. Germline CDR1 MNHEY, CDR2 SMNVEV (reference sequence). The CDR3 here is CASSPRVSGLSIRIRTEAFF. The CDR3 DNA sequence: TGTGCCAGCAGTCCCAGAGTCTCCGGGCTGAGTATCCGAATCCGCACTGAAGCTTTCTTT.

This clone was seen a handful of times. The chain joins TRBV27 to TRBJ2-2, with TRBD2 identical over 7 bases. With V trimmed by 3 bases and J by 6 bases, 1 base remained unmatched. CDR3 length equals 13 residues. CDR1 MNHEY and CDR2 SMNVEV come from the germline V gene (reference sequence). This CDR3 reads CASSFGLAGELFF. CDR3 coding DNA: TGTGCCAGCAGTTTTGGACTAGCCGGGGAGCTGTTTTTT.

The genes are TRBV7-2 and TRBJ2-2; D gene ambiguous. The CDR3 has 12 residues. Germline CDR1 SGHTA, CDR2 FQGNSA. Trimming removed 5 bases from V and 10 bases from J, with 11 bases in between. CDR3 nucleotides: TGTGCCAGCAGCCGCAGTCAGGAGGAGCTGTTTTTT. This codes for CASSRSQEELFF.

The chain combines TRBV30 with TRBJ2-2; no clear D gene. V was cut by 0 bases and J by 9 bases, with 17 bases left in between. Germline V lookup: CDR1 GTSNPN, CDR2 SVGIG (reference sequence). The CDR3 sequence is 15 residues long. The CDR3 loop is CAWSVRGPRGRELFF. CDR3 nucleotide sequence: TGTGCCTGGAGTGTTAGAGGACCCCGAGGCAGGGAGCTGTTTTTT.